The 18 T cell receptor beta chains given below trace back to one sample, sequenced in a study of graft-versus-host responses after intestinal transplantation. Clones were sequenced by immunoSEQ multiplex PCR, and TCRdb holds only the in-frame ones, with some missing. Of some 80,000 clones listed, around 90% are singletons. These receptors lack a known antigen. The sequencing used unstimulated CD8+ T cells sorted from spleen or lymph node cells, collected before transplant. The receptors shown here come from a human donor who was the organ donor for an intestinal transplant.

The chain couples TRBV5-1 to TRBJ1-4; TRBD1 is a possible D gene (6 bases). Germline lookup yields CDR1 SGHRS and CDR2 YFSETQ. CDR3 length equals 15 residues. V lost 1 base and J 8 bases, leaving 15 bases between the germline ends. The CDR3 nucleotides read TGCGCCAGCAGCTTGACAGGGATTGAGTTCGAAAAACTGTTTTTT. This translates into CASSLTGIEFEKLFF.

Only a few counts were recorded for this clone. The chain combines TRBV27 with TRBJ2-7, with D perhaps TRBD1 (6 bases). Per the germline V gene, CDR1 is MNHEY and CDR2 is SMNVEV (reference sequence). The CDR3 has 14 amino acids. Trimming shortened V by 2 bases and J by 1 base, and 9 bases separated the two germline ends. CDR3 nucleotides: TGTGCCAGCAGTTTAGGGCAGGGGTCCTACGAGCAGTACTTC. This encodes CASSLGQGSYEQYF.

V and J are TRBV28 and TRBJ1-5, with no clear D. The V end lost 8 bases, the J end lost 0 bases, and 11 bases lay between the germline ends. The CDR3 is made up of 14 amino acids. The germline CDR1 and CDR2 sequences are MDHEN and SYDVKM. CDR3 sequence: CASQSLYSNQPQHF. CDR3 nucleotide sequence: TGTGCCAGCCAGAGTTTATATAGCAATCAGCCCCAGCATTTT.

The chain has TRBV6-1 and TRBJ1-1; TRBD1 matches at 9 bases. Germline V gives CDR1 MNHNS, CDR2 SASEGT. The V segment lost 7 bases and the J segment 3 bases; nucleotides outside the gene matches: 6. The length of the CDR3 is 14 residues. The DNA of the CDR3 is TGTGCCAGCACCCGGGACAGGGATTACACTGAAGCTTTCTTT. It specifies CASTRDRDYTEAFF.

This chain connects TRBV11-3 to TRBJ2-1; 7 nucleotides agree with TRBD2. The CDR3 extends over 15 amino acids. From germline, CDR1 is SGHNT and CDR2 YENEEA. V shed 3 bases and J 4 bases; nucleotides not matched to a gene: 6. Here the CDR3 reads CASSFRVAGYNEQFF. CDR3 in DNA: TGTGCCAGCAGCTTCAGAGTAGCGGGTTACAATGAGCAGTTCTTC. The full variable domain, with the rest looked up from reference TRBV11-3 and TRBJ2-1, is EAGVVQSPRYKIIEKKQPVAFWCNPISGHNTLYWYLQNLGQGPELLIRYENEEAVDDSQLPKDRFSAERLKGVDSTLKIQPAELGDSAVYLCASSFRVAGYNEQFFGPGTRLTVL.

The chain joins TRBV13 to TRBJ2-1; D is unclear. The CDR3 sequence is 11 residues long. CDR1 and CDR2 from the germline V gene are PRHDT and FYEKMQ (reference sequence). V lost 1 base and J lost 7, with 2 bases in between. The CDR3 spells CASSLENEQFF. Written as DNA, the CDR3 is TGTGCCAGCAGCTTAGAGAATGAGCAGTTCTTC.

This rearrangement joins TRBV11-2 to TRBJ2-5; 8 positions agree with TRBD2. TRBJ2-7 explains the end of the DNA better; the J call may be wrong. The CDR3 sequence is 16 residues long. Germline CDR1 reads SGHAT; CDR2 reads FQNNGV. DNA of the CDR3: TGTGCCAGCAGCTTACGTCTAGGAGCGGGAGACAACGAGCAGTACTTC. It specifies CASSLRLGAGDNEQYF.

The V and J genes are TRBV4-2 and TRBJ2-7, with D possibly being TRBD2 (5 bases). The CDR3 consists of 14 residues. Looked up from germline, CDR1 is LGHNA and CDR2 is YNFKEQ. Trimming pared 4 bases from V and 2 bases from J, leaving 12 bases between. CDR3 sequence: CASSPSLGTYEQYF. The CDR3, as DNA: TGTGCCAGCAGCCCTAGCTTGGGGACCTACGAGCAGTACTTC.

The J gene is TRBJ1-1, the V gene TRBV15, with D possibly TRBD1 on 5 matching bases. This CDR3 is 17 amino acids long. V lost 2 bases and J 1 base, leaving 17 bases between the germline ends. Germline loops: CDR1 LNHNV, CDR2 YYDKDF (reference sequence). The CDR3 spells CATSRFPQEPGNTEAFF. CDR3 DNA sequence: TGTGCCACCAGCAGATTTCCACAGGAGCCAGGGAACACTGAAGCTTTCTTT. Together with reference TRBV15 and TRBJ1-1, the CDR3 gives the full variable domain: DAMVIQNPRYQVTQFGKPVTLSCSQTLNHNVMYWYQQKSSQAPKLLFHYYDKDFNNEADTPDNFQSRRPNTSFCFLDIRSPGLGDTAMYLCATSRFPQEPGNTEAFFGQGTRLTVV.

The V gene is TRBV6-5, the J gene TRBJ2-7, with D possibly being TRBD1 (6 bases). CDR1 is MNHEY and CDR2 is SVGAGI in the germline V gene. The CDR3 consists of 15 residues. V was cut by 6 bases and J by 3 bases, with 18 bases left in between. DNA of the CDR3: TGTGCCAGCAGGACCCGACAGGCTCCGGTCTACGAGCAGTACTTC. It yields the protein CASRTRQAPVYEQYF.

The V and J genes are TRBV7-9 and TRBJ2-1; 16 bases fit TRBD2. Per germline, CDR1 SEHNR and CDR2 FQNEAQ (reference sequence). This CDR3 comprises 15 residues. The junction had 5 bases not matched to a gene; V was cut back by 5 bases and J by 10 bases. The CDR3 bases are TGTGCCAGCAGCGAGGGACTAGCGGGGGGGCGAGAGCAGTTCTTC. As protein: CASSEGLAGGREQFF.

The rearrangement links TRBV19 to TRBJ2-1, with a weak D call TRBD1 (6 bases). The V end lost 7 bases, the J end lost 7 bases, and 17 bases lay between the germline ends. The germline CDR1 and CDR2 sequences are LNHDA and SQIVND (reference sequence). CDR3 length: 14 residues. The chain's CDR3 is CASTSAGDRNEQFF. CDR3 DNA: TGTGCCAGTACCTCCGCAGGGGATAGGAATGAGCAGTTCTTC.

Notes on this clone: Since a much larger clone is just one base distant, this may be a read error. The sample contains more than one DNA sequence encoding this CDR3. The J gene is TRBJ2-7, the V gene TRBV6-5, with D maybe TRBD2 (7 bases). This CDR3 is built from 14 residues. Germline V lookup: CDR1 MNHEY, CDR2 SVGAGI. Trimming took off 3 bases at V and 3 bases at J, with 12 bases between the two ends. This CDR3 is CASSYGGGGYEQYF. The CDR3 region has the DNA TGTGCCAGCAGTTATGGAGGGGGGGGCTACGAGCAGTACTTC.

The rearrangement joins TRBV28 to TRBJ2-2; the D gene is possibly TRBD2 (6 bases). V was shortened by 4 bases and J by 7 bases, with 19 bases between the two germline ends. The length of the CDR3 is 16 residues. Germline CDR1 MDHEN, CDR2 SYDVKM. The CDR3 here is CASSSGTPQVDGELFF. For the CDR3, the DNA is TGTGCCAGCAGTTCCGGGACTCCACAGGTAGACGGGGAGCTGTTTTTT.

The J gene is TRBJ2-1, the V gene TRBV6-1, with D unresolved. The CDR3 sequence is 14 residues long. Germline values: CDR1 MNHNS, CDR2 SASEGT. The V end was cut by 7 bases, the J end by 8 bases, with 18 bases between. The CDR3 DNA is TGTGCCAGCATCACGATAGGGCTAGAGGATGAGCAGTTCTTC. Its protein product is CASITIGLEDEQFF.

The CDR3 spells CASSVGGTGVHEQYF. The CDR3 coding sequence is TGTGCCAGCAGCGTAGGAGGGACAGGGGTCCACGAGCAGTACTTC. The chain recombines TRBV9 with TRBJ2-7; 10 bases agree with TRBD1. This CDR3 is 15 amino acids long. Per the germline V gene, CDR1 is SGDLS and CDR2 is YYNGEE. Trimming cost V 0 bases and J 5 bases; bases outside gene matches: 5.

The chain carries TRBV10-3 and TRBJ2-7; TRBD1 might be the D (6 bases). CDR3 length: 12 residues. The ends were cut back, 11 bases at V and 2 bases at J, with 13 bases in the middle. CDR1 and CDR2 (germline): ENHRY, SYGVKD. The CDR3 spells CAVSDSPYEQYF. In DNA form, the CDR3 reads TGTGCCGTATCGGACAGTCCCTACGAGCAGTACTTC.

This chain uses TRBV19 with TRBJ2-1; D is possibly TRBD2 (6 bases). Germline-derived CDR1 and CDR2 are LNHDA and SQIVND (reference sequence). This CDR3 spans 13 amino acids. The ends were cut back, 3 bases at V and 10 bases at J, with 13 bases in the middle. The CDR3 sequence is CASSMVPGEEQFF. CDR3 sequence (DNA): TGTGCCAGTAGTATGGTGCCGGGAGAAGAGCAGTTCTTC.